This is a list of T cell receptor beta chains from one sample in a study of blood T cell repertoires in COVID-19. The table came from immunoSEQ multiplex PCR; TCRdb's copy has only in-frame clones and leaves some out. The table shows some 71,000 clones, with about four fifths occurring only once. The material sequenced was peripheral blood. These TCRs come from a man between 45 and 60 years old with COVID-19, enrolled during active disease. CDR3s include the opening cysteine and the closing phenylalanine or tryptophan.

J gene | V gene | CDR3 protein
TRBJ1-5 | TRBV7-9 | CASSFSGQPQHF
TRBJ1-1 | TRBV19 | CASRKTGLETEAFF
TRBJ1-2 | TRBV5-1 | CASSFGQVDYGYTF
TRBJ1-6 | TRBV3-1/TRBV3-2 | CASSPRQGINSPLHF
TRBJ2-5 | TRBV2 | CASSPGLAGGRETQYF
TRBJ1-1 | TRBV4-2 | CASSQGDTYTEAFF
TRBJ2-6 | TRBV6-2/TRBV6-3 | CASSYSTRSGGVPGANVLTF
TRBJ2-5 | TRBV9 | CASSDNPSIADYETQYF
TRBJ1-2 | TRBV7-9 | CASSPALLQNRGTNYGYTF
TRBJ1-6 | TRBV12-3/TRBV12-4 | CASSPKLLSPLHF
TRBJ1-1 | TRBV23-1 | CASIPYGGPMNTEAFF
TRBJ1-5 | TRBV5-1 | CASSVGTGHNQPQHF
TRBJ1-5 | TRBV4-1 | CASSQEGRGYRQPQHF
TRBJ2-7 | TRBV3-1/TRBV3-2 | CASRQNSGSYEQYF
TRBJ1-4 | TRBV19 | CASAGAGIIGKLFF
TRBJ2-2 | TRBV3-1/TRBV3-2 | CASSQDGAGELFF
TRBJ2-7 | TRBV10-2 | CASSESGTGVF
TRBJ2-7 | TRBV13 | CASRKQGSSYEQYF
TRBJ2-1 | TRBV5-1 | CASSFLAGTYNEQFF
TRBJ1-4 | TRBV5-1 | CASSRLPEEGGEKLFF
TRBJ2-3 | TRBV7-9 | CASSFSGVTDTQYF
TRBJ2-7 | TRBV10-3 | CAIGDRGHEQYF
TRBJ2-5 | TRBV2 | CASSRPGLVETQYF
TRBJ2-5 | TRBV5-4 | CASSLAVRGGQGETQYF
TRBJ1-6 | TRBV10-1 | CASSQITYSYNSPLHF